This passage covers 16 T cell receptor beta chains from one sample sequenced in a study of T cell repertoires and Cas9 in healthy adults. Assay used: immunoSEQ multiplex PCR; TCRdb lists only in-frame clones, some missing. This table holds approximately 22,000 clones, roughly 90% found once. Sequenced input: CD4+ effector T cells (CD127+, CD25-, CD137-, CD154-) from PBMCs; culture status not recorded. Receptor source: a human donor in good health.

The chain employs TRBV11-3 and TRBJ2-1; unclear D gene. V was shortened by 2 bases and J by 6 bases, with 11 bases between the two germline ends. CDR3 length: 14 amino acids. Germline V gives CDR1 SGHNT, CDR2 YENEEA. The CDR3 nucleotides read TGTGCCAGCAGCTTACAGCGCTCGGTCAATGAGCAGTTCTTC. Its translation: CASSLQRSVNEQFF.

V usage is TRBV9 and J usage is TRBJ2-1; TRBD1 might be the D (6 bases). Deletions cut 3 bases from V and 4 bases from J, with 20 bases between. This CDR3 comprises 17 residues. Germline CDR1 SGDLS, CDR2 YYNGEE. CDR3 loop: CASSEGVRDITYNEQFF. For the CDR3, the DNA is TGTGCCAGCAGCGAGGGGGTTCGGGACATTACATACAATGAGCAGTTCTTC. The full variable domain, rest sourced from reference TRBV9 and TRBJ2-1, is DSGVTQTPKHLITATGQRVTLRCSPRSGDLSVYWYQQSLDQGLQFLIQYYNGEERAKGNILERFSAQQFPDLHSELNLSSLELGDSALYFCASSEGVRDITYNEQFFGPGTRLTVL.

The chain employs TRBV14 and TRBJ2-5, with TRBD2 matching 13 bases. J gave up 4 bases and V 1 base, and 9 bases lay outside the gene matches. The V gene's germline CDR1 is SGHDN and CDR2 FVKESK. This CDR3 is built from 18 residues. Written as DNA, the CDR3 is TGTGCCAGCAGCCAAGGCGTCACTAGCGGGGGGGCCGGAGAGACCCAGTACTTC. Its translation: CASSQGVTSGGAGETQYF.

As for this clone: The junction and the germline gene differ at one end; a read error may be behind it. This chain uses TRBV5-1 with TRBJ1-1; D not certain. The germline CDR1 and CDR2 sequences are SGHRS and YFSETQ. The CDR3 runs to 14 residues. CDR3 sequence (DNA): TGTGCCAGCAGCTTGGGAGGGCCGCCGTTGGAAGCTTTCTTT. Residues: CASSLGGPPLEAFF.

This chain connects TRBV10-3 to TRBJ2-5; tentatively, D is TRBD1 or TRBD2 (6 bases each). This CDR3 comprises 14 residues. Trimming took 6 bases from V and 1 from J, leaving 12 bases between them. Germline V lookup: CDR1 ENHRY, CDR2 SYGVKD. CDR3 nucleotides: TGTGCCATCAGCGGGGGCGACAGCCAAGAGACCCAGTACTTC. Protein sequence: CAISGGDSQETQYF.

The chain uses TRBV18 and TRBJ2-1; D is tentatively TRBD1 or TRBD2 (5 bases each). Trimming cost V 3 bases and J 2 bases, with 14 bases left between them. CDR1 and CDR2 (germline): KGHSH, LQKENI. The length of the CDR3 is 16 residues. The CDR3 loop reads CASSPEGPLPYNEQFF. The CDR3 bases are TGTGCCAGCTCACCCGAGGGACCACTACCCTACAATGAGCAGTTCTTC.

DNA of the CDR3: TGTGCCAGCAGCGCGGGGACTAGCGGACACAATGAGCAGTTCTTC. Translated: CASSAGTSGHNEQFF. The rearrangement joins TRBV7-9 to TRBJ2-1; the match to TRBD2 covers 11 bases. J gave up 5 bases and V 5 bases, and 5 bases lay outside the gene matches. Germline-derived CDR1 and CDR2 are SEHNR and FQNEAQ (reference sequence). This CDR3 region has 15 residues.

This chain joins TRBV5-1 and TRBJ2-6; the D gene is possibly TRBD1 (6 bases). V was clipped by 4 bases and J by 2 bases, with 13 bases between them. The CDR3 length is 16 residues. The germline gives CDR1 SGHRS, CDR2 YFSETQ. In nucleotides, the CDR3 is TGCGCCAGCAGCACGTCAGGGGACCCTGGGGCCAACGTCCTGACTTTC. Translating it yields CASSTSGDPGANVLTF.

This clone showed up just once. CDR3 sequence: CASRPLAVEQYF. In DNA, the CDR3 is TGTGCCAGCAGACCCCTAGCGGTCGAGCAGTACTTC. V gene TRBV6-1 combines with J gene TRBJ2-7, with 7 bases that match TRBD2. Germline-derived CDR1 and CDR2 are MNHNS and SASEGT. The CDR3 totals 12 residues. The V segment lost 6 bases and the J segment 6 bases; nucleotides outside the gene matches: 5.

The rearrangement joins TRBV5-4 to TRBJ2-7; TRBD1 agrees at 7 bases. This CDR3 spans 13 amino acids. From germline, CDR1 is SGHNT and CDR2 YYREEE (reference sequence). The V segment lost 4 bases and the J segment 4 bases; nucleotides outside the gene matches: 5. The CDR3 DNA reads TGTGCCAGCAGCAGGGACAGTCAGTACGAGCAGTACGTC. Amino acids: CASSRDSQYEQYV.

This sequence joins TRBV25-1 and TRBJ2-5; D unresolved. Between the trimmed V and J ends, which lost 0 bases and 5 bases, there was a span of 7 bases. The CDR3 extends over 13 amino acids. Per the germline V gene, CDR1 is MGHDK and CDR2 is SYGVNS. The CDR3 protein is CASSEYKVETQYF. In DNA form, the CDR3 reads TGTGCCAGCAGTGAATATAAAGTTGAGACCCAGTACTTC.

The chain has TRBV20-1 and TRBJ2-5; no clear D. This CDR3 comprises 11 residues. Trimming cost V 6 bases and J 4 bases, with 9 bases left between them. Germline values: CDR1 DFQATT, CDR2 SNEGSKA (reference sequence). The CDR3 nucleotides are TGCAGTGCCAGCCCAGGAGAGACCCAGTACTTC. Translating it yields CSASPGETQYF.

This rearrangement joins TRBV30 to TRBJ1-3, with 7 positions matching TRBD1. The CDR3 length is 15 residues. The V gene end was trimmed by 3 bases and the J gene end by 0 bases; junction bases not matched to a gene: 5. The germline V gene has CDR1 GTSNPN and CDR2 SVGIG (reference sequence). The CDR3 protein is CAWSGQETSGNTIYF. The CDR3 DNA is TGTGCCTGGAGCGGACAGGAAACCTCTGGAAACACCATATATTTT.

This sequence joins TRBV6-1 and TRBJ1-2; D remains ambiguous. The germline gives CDR1 MNHNS, CDR2 SASEGT. Between the trimmed V and J ends, which lost 4 bases and 2 bases, there was a span of 8 bases. CDR3 length equals 13 residues. CDR3 nucleotides: TGTGCCAGCAGTGTCGAGAAGAACTATGGCTACACCTTC. Translated: CASSVEKNYGYTF.

The rearrangement links TRBV28 to TRBJ1-5; possible D gene TRBD1, 6 bases. Germline lookup yields CDR1 MDHEN and CDR2 SYDVKM. With 2 bases removed from V and 7 bases from J, the gap between germline ends came to 6 bases. CDR3 length: 12 amino acids. The CDR3 bases are TGTGCCAGCAGTTTAAGGGGGCAGCCCCAGCATTTT. As protein: CASSLRGQPQHF. The entire variable domain, with the rest obtained from reference TRBV28 and TRBJ1-5, is as follows: DVKVTQSSRYLVKRTGEKVFLECVQDMDHENMFWYRQDPGLGLRLIYFSYDVKMKEKGDIPEGYSVSREKKERFSLILESASTNQTSMYLCASSLRGQPQHFGDGTRLSIL.

The chain carries TRBV9 and TRBJ1-3; no reliable D call. The V gene lost 2 bases and the J gene lost 0 bases, with 15 bases spanning the gap. Germline CDR1 reads SGDLS; CDR2 reads YYNGEE. This CDR3 has 17 amino acids. In DNA, the CDR3 is TGTGCCAGCAGCGTTGATGTAGGAGGGATCTCTGGAAACACCATATATTTT. This gives the protein CASSVDVGGISGNTIYF.